The 14 T cell receptor beta chains reported below all come from one sample, sequenced in a study of blood T cell repertoires in COVID-19. Assay: immunoSEQ multiplex PCR; the TCRdb copy retains only in-frame clones and omits some. The sample has 150,000 to 200,000 clones; around 82% are singletons. Sequencing was carried out using peripheral blood. These receptors were obtained from a woman aged 80 or over with acute or convalescent COVID-19.

This clone was seen only once. J is TRBJ2-1 and V is TRBV4-2; 8 bases align to TRBD2. CDR3 size: 15 residues. With V trimmed by 0 bases and J by 6 bases, 4 bases remained unmatched. Per the germline V gene, CDR1 is LGHNA and CDR2 is YNFKEQ. The CDR3 coding sequence is TGTGCCAGCAGCCAAGATCCGACTAGCGCCAATGAGCAGTTCTTC. It codes for CASSQDPTSANEQFF.

This chain joins TRBV4-3 and TRBJ1-4; 8 bases map to TRBD1. This CDR3 has 14 residues. Germline CDR1 reads LGHNA; CDR2 reads YSLEER. The trim removed 0 bases at V and 7 bases at J, leaving 1 base unmatched. For the CDR3, the DNA is TGCGCCAGCAGCCAAGAAGACAGGGGTGAAAAACTGTTTTTT. Its protein is CASSQEDRGEKLFF.

This chain connects TRBV30 to TRBJ1-4; D is uncertain. The V and J ends lost 1 base and 4 bases respectively, with 7 bases between them. Germline V lookup: CDR1 GTSNPN, CDR2 SVGIG (reference sequence). The CDR3 is 13 residues long. In DNA, the CDR3 is TGTGCCTGGAGTGGCGCCCTTAATGAAAAACTGTTTTTT. Its translation is CAWSGALNEKLFF.

The gene calls are TRBV19 and TRBJ1-1, with unresolved D. CDR1 and CDR2 (germline): LNHDA, SQIVND (reference sequence). V gave up 3 bases and J gave up 2 bases, with 10 bases separating them. The CDR3 extends over 14 amino acids. CDR3 bases: TGTGCCAGTAGTATGCGACGGACTAACACTGAAGCTTTCTTT. Translated: CASSMRRTNTEAFF. Full variable domain (remainder filled in from reference TRBV19 and TRBJ1-1): DGGITQSPKYLFRKEGQNVTLSCEQNLNHDAMYWYRQDPGQGLRLIYYSQIVNDFQKGDIAEGYSVSREKKESFPLTVTSAQKNPTAFYLCASSMRRTNTEAFFGQGTRLTVV.

This rearrangement joins TRBV2 to TRBJ2-7; TRBD2 agrees at 12 bases. J gave up 3 bases and V 6 bases, and 6 bases lay outside the gene matches. The CDR3 contains 15 residues. The germline gives CDR1 SNHLY, CDR2 FYNNEI. CDR3 region: CASRGGLAGYYEQYF. The CDR3 coding sequence is TGTGCCAGCAGAGGGGGACTAGCGGGTTACTACGAGCAGTACTTC.

This clone was recorded once. This rearrangement joins TRBV6-5 to TRBJ2-3; no firm D call. The CDR3 has 13 amino acids. The ends were cut back, 4 bases at V and 1 base at J, with 6 bases in the middle. CDR1 is MNHEY, CDR2 SVGAGI, per germline. The CDR3 protein is CASSFSGTDTQYF. CDR3 DNA: TGTGCCAGCAGTTTTTCGGGCACAGATACGCAGTATTTT.

This clone was counted a single time. The CDR3 sequence is CASSPGTSGGQLNTGELFF. CDR3 sequence (DNA): TGCGCCAGCAGCCCCGGGACTAGCGGGGGCCAGCTTAACACCGGGGAGCTGTTTTTT. The chain has TRBV5-1 and TRBJ2-2; 14 bases match TRBD2. Per germline, CDR1 SGHRS and CDR2 YFSETQ. With V trimmed by 4 bases and J by 2 bases, 10 bases remained unmatched. The CDR3 length is 19 residues.

V usage is TRBV23-1 and J usage is TRBJ2-1, with 10 bases that match TRBD2. TRBV23-1 is labeled an ORF, and its function is uncertain. V gave up 4 bases and J gave up 5 bases; unmatched junction bases: 20. The CDR3 loop spans 20 amino acids. The CDR3 nucleotides read TGCGCCAGCAGTCTTCCCGTTCAGGGGATAGCGGGAGGAGAAGACAATGAGCAGTTCTTC. Amino acids: CASSLPVQGIAGGEDNEQFF.

The chain recombines TRBV20-1 with TRBJ1-5; no firm D call. CDR1 and CDR2 from the germline V gene are DFQATT and SNEGSKA (reference sequence). The CDR3 is made up of 15 amino acids. Trimming cost V 3 bases and J 3 bases, with 15 bases left between them. CDR3 nucleotides: TGCAGTGCTAGTTTCGTCCCGGGGTTCAATCAGCCCCAGCATTTT. Translating gives CSASFVPGFNQPQHF.

The chain carries TRBV7-2 and TRBJ1-3, with 7 bases lining up with TRBD1. This CDR3 region has 15 residues. The J segment lost 2 bases and the V segment lost 4 bases, leaving 5 bases of the junction unmatched. The germline CDR1 and CDR2 sequences are SGHTA and FQGNSA. The CDR3 spells CASSSYRGTGNTIYF. The CDR3 coding sequence is TGTGCCAGCAGCTCCTACAGGGGAACTGGAAACACCATATATTTT.

This chain joins TRBV7-2 and TRBJ1-6; the match to TRBD1 covers 9 bases. Germline V gene data show CDR1 as SGHTA and CDR2 as FQGNSA. CDR3 length: 17 residues. After removal of 6 bases from V and 2 bases from J, the junction contained 8 bases not matched to a gene. The CDR3 is CASRGQGLATYNSPLHF. CDR3 DNA: TGTGCCAGCAGGGGACAGGGATTAGCTACCTATAATTCACCCCTCCACTTT.

In regard to this clone: The CDR3 does not end in the conserved phenylalanine or tryptophan, so this is likely a read error. The limits of the CDR3 on the DNA are not certain, so only TCRdb's listed CDR3 is given. This chain uses TRBV30 with TRBJ1-2. The CDR3 spans 11 residues, counting both ends. Germline CDR1 reads GTSNPN; CDR2 reads SVGIG (reference sequence). This chain's CDR3 is CAWSGRGGFGL.

In this sample, this clone turned up once. The J gene is TRBJ2-4, the V gene TRBV9; TRBD2 is a possible D gene (5 bases). Per the germline V gene, CDR1 is SGDLS and CDR2 is YYNGEE. V dropped 3 bases and J dropped 9 bases, with 13 bases sitting between them. The CDR3 spans 13 residues. This chain's CDR3 is CASSAPGSGIQYF. CDR3 sequence (DNA): TGTGCCAGCAGCGCTCCGGGGAGCGGCATTCAGTACTTC. Full variable domain (remainder filled in from reference TRBV9 and TRBJ2-4): DSGVTQTPKHLITATGQRVTLRCSPRSGDLSVYWYQQSLDQGLQFLIQYYNGEERAKGNILERFSAQQFPDLHSELNLSSLELGDSALYFCASSAPGSGIQYFGAGTRLSVL.

The rearrangement uses TRBV5-5 and TRBJ2-3, with 10 bases fitting TRBD2. The V gene end was trimmed by 1 base and the J gene end by 4 bases; junction bases not matched to a gene: 9. Per the germline V gene, CDR1 is SGHKS and CDR2 is YYEKEE (reference sequence). There are 17 residues in the CDR3. The CDR3 coding sequence is TGTGCCAGCAGCTTGTGGGCTAGCGGGAGATCGGCAGATACGCAGTATTTT. It translates to CASSLWASGRSADTQYF.